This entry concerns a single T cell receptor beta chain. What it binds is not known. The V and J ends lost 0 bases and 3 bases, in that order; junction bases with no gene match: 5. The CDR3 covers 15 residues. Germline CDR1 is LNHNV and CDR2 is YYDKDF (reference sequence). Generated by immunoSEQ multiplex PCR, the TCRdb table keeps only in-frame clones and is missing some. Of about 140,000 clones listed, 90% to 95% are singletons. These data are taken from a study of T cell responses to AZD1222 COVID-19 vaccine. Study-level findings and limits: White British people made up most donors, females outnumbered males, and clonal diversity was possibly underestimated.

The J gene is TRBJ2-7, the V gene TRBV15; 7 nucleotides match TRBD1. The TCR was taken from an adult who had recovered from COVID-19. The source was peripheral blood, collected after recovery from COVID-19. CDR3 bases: TGTGCCACCAGCAGAGATCAGGGACAGTTCTACGAGCAGTACTTC. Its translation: CATSRDQGQFYEQYF.